These T cell receptor beta chains were read from a single sample in a study of siplizumab effects on memory and regulatory T cells. Profiled with immunoSEQ multiplex PCR; TCRdb holds only in-frame clones, not every one. The sample lists tens of thousands of clones, approximately 88% occurring once. What was sequenced was Tregs sorted from blood. The receptor set was obtained from a human donor in good health. The CDR3 runs from the conserved cysteine through the conserved F or W. D genes are given only for firm matches. Size is omitted from some rows. Given values are once, few, many or a class for expanded clones.

cdr3_nt: TGCGCCAGCAGCTTCCGGACTAGTGGGCTCAATGAGCAGTTCTTC
cdr3_aa: CASSFRTSGLNEQFF
clone_size: NA
j_call: TRBJ2-1
v_call: TRBV5-1
d_call: TRBD2

cdr3_nt: TGTGCCATTTCAACGCTAGCGGGAGTTTGGACAGATACGCAGTATTTT
cdr3_aa: CAISTLAGVWTDTQYF
clone_size: NA
j_call: TRBJ2-3
v_call: TRBV10-3
d_call: TRBD2

cdr3_nt: TGTGCCAGCAGCTTAGGGACAGGGGGGGGCACAGATACGCAGTATTTT
cdr3_aa: CASSLGTGGGTDTQYF
clone_size: NA
j_call: TRBJ2-3
v_call: TRBV7-2
d_call: TRBD1

cdr3_nt: TGTGCCAGCAGTCCACGACAGAAGGGCACTGAAGCTTTCTTT
cdr3_aa: CASSPRQKGTEAFF
clone_size: few
j_call: TRBJ1-1
v_call: TRBV25-1
d_call: NA

cdr3_nt: TGCGCCAGCAGCTTTTACACCCAAGAGACCCAGTACTTC
cdr3_aa: CASSFYTQETQYF
clone_size: NA
j_call: TRBJ2-5
v_call: TRBV5-1
d_call: NA

cdr3_nt: TGTGCCATCAGTGAGGGACACTCCTACGAGCAGTACTTC
cdr3_aa: CAISEGHSYEQYF
clone_size: NA
j_call: TRBJ2-7
v_call: TRBV10-3
d_call: NA

cdr3_nt: TGTGCCTGGAGGGGGGGGTGGGGCGGCAATCAGCCCCAGCATTTT
cdr3_aa: CAWRGGWGGNQPQHF
clone_size: once
j_call: TRBJ1-5
v_call: TRBV30
d_call: NA

cdr3_nt: TGTGCCAGCAGCCCTAGTTCTTCCAGTGGAAACACCATATATTTT
cdr3_aa: CASSPSSSSGNTIYF
clone_size: NA
j_call: TRBJ1-3
v_call: TRBV7-8
d_call: NA

cdr3_nt: TGTGCCAGCAGCTTAGTGAGTGTGGCGGATGCTTTCTTT
cdr3_aa: CASSLVSVADAFF
clone_size: NA
j_call: TRBJ1-1
v_call: TRBV11-3
d_call: NA

cdr3_nt: TGTGCCAGCAGTGGGGGGGGAGGATTCTATGGCTACACCTTC
cdr3_aa: CASSGGGGFYGYTF
clone_size: NA
j_call: TRBJ1-2
v_call: TRBV2
d_call: NA

cdr3_nt: TGTGCCAGCAGTTTAAGGACAGGCGGCGAAAAACTGTTTTTT
cdr3_aa: CASSLRTGGEKLFF
clone_size: NA
j_call: TRBJ1-4
v_call: TRBV28
d_call: TRBD1

cdr3_nt: TGTGCCAGCAGCCTCCGGGACACAACCTACGAGCAGTACTTC
cdr3_aa: CASSLRDTTYEQYF
clone_size: few
j_call: TRBJ2-7
v_call: TRBV6-6
d_call: NA

cdr3_nt: TGTGCCAGCAGTTACTCGAGTGGGGACACTGAAGCTTTCTTT
cdr3_aa: CASSYSSGDTEAFF
clone_size: NA
j_call: TRBJ1-1
v_call: TRBV6-5
d_call: NA

cdr3_nt: TGTGCCACCAGCAGAGAAGAAAAGCAGTTCTTC
cdr3_aa: CATSREEKQFF
clone_size: NA
j_call: TRBJ2-1
v_call: TRBV15
d_call: NA

cdr3_nt: TGTGCCAGCAGTCTCGGACAGACCTACGAGCAGTACTTC
cdr3_aa: CASSLGQTYEQYF
clone_size: NA
j_call: TRBJ2-7
v_call: TRBV6-1
d_call: NA

cdr3_nt: TGTGCCAGCAGCTCAAGGGACAGGGGGAATGAGCAGTTCTTC
cdr3_aa: CASSSRDRGNEQFF
clone_size: NA
j_call: TRBJ2-1
v_call: TRBV7-6
d_call: TRBD1

cdr3_nt: TGCGCCAGCAGCCAAGATCGAGGCAGGGTCCCCGAAAAACTGTTTTTT
cdr3_aa: CASSQDRGRVPEKLFF
clone_size: once
j_call: TRBJ1-4
v_call: TRBV4-1
d_call: NA

cdr3_nt: TGTGCCAGCAGCTTAGAACAGGGTTTTAATGAAAAACTGTTTTTT
cdr3_aa: CASSLEQGFNEKLFF
clone_size: NA
j_call: TRBJ1-4
v_call: TRBV7-9
d_call: NA

cdr3_nt: TGTGCCAGCAGCCCTGGAGGATACTCCTACGAGCAGTACTTC
cdr3_aa: CASSPGGYSYEQYF
clone_size: NA
j_call: TRBJ2-7
v_call: TRBV28
d_call: NA

cdr3_nt: TGTGCCAGCAGAGGAGTAAACTACAATGAGCAGTTCTTC
cdr3_aa: CASRGVNYNEQFF
clone_size: NA
j_call: TRBJ2-1
v_call: TRBV7-8
d_call: NA

cdr3_nt: TGTGCCATCAGGCCTACCGGGACAGAAAATTCACCCCTCCACTTT
cdr3_aa: CAIRPTGTENSPLHF
clone_size: NA
j_call: TRBJ1-6
v_call: TRBV10-3
d_call: TRBD1

cdr3_nt: TGCAGCGCCTCGAGCGGAGGTGAGCAGTTCTTC
cdr3_aa: CSASSGGEQFF
clone_size: NA
j_call: TRBJ2-1
v_call: TRBV29-1
d_call: NA

cdr3_nt: TGTGCCAGCAGCCAAGAAGCTGCGGGCGGTACGCAGTATTTT
cdr3_aa: CASSQEAAGGTQYF
clone_size: NA
j_call: TRBJ2-3
v_call: TRBV14
d_call: NA

cdr3_nt: TGTGCCAGCAAGTCAGCGGGAGAGTACACCGGGGAGCTGTTTTTT
cdr3_aa: CASKSAGEYTGELFF
clone_size: NA
j_call: TRBJ2-2
v_call: TRBV6-1
d_call: TRBD2

cdr3_nt: TGTGCCACAAGACCCTTCGAAAGCTCTGGAAACACCATATATTTT
cdr3_aa: CATRPFESSGNTIYF
clone_size: few
j_call: TRBJ1-3
v_call: TRBV15
d_call: NA

cdr3_nt: TGCAGCGTTGAGTCGAGTATGTACACTGAAGCTTTCTTT
cdr3_aa: CSVESSMYTEAFF
clone_size: NA
j_call: TRBJ1-1
v_call: TRBV29-1
d_call: NA

cdr3_nt: TGCGCCAGCAGCCGCCGGGGACAGGAGGATGAAAAACTGTTTTTT
cdr3_aa: CASSRRGQEDEKLFF
clone_size: NA
j_call: TRBJ1-4
v_call: TRBV5-1
d_call: TRBD1

cdr3_nt: TGCGCCAGCAGCCAAGCAGGCCAGACATTCTATGGCTACACCTTC
cdr3_aa: CASSQAGQTFYGYTF
clone_size: NA
j_call: TRBJ1-2
v_call: TRBV4-1
d_call: NA

cdr3_nt: TGTGCCAGCAGTTTGGCAGGGGGCACCGGGGAGCTGTTTTTT
cdr3_aa: CASSLAGGTGELFF
clone_size: once
j_call: TRBJ2-2
v_call: TRBV11-3
d_call: TRBD1

cdr3_nt: TGTGCCAGCAGCATAAGGACAGGAGCCTACGAGCAGTACTTC
cdr3_aa: CASSIRTGAYEQYF
clone_size: NA
j_call: TRBJ2-7
v_call: TRBV27
d_call: TRBD1

cdr3_nt: TGTGCCAGCCTCCGGGAGGTCCAAGAGACCCAGTACTTC
cdr3_aa: CASLREVQETQYF
clone_size: NA
j_call: TRBJ2-5
v_call: TRBV2
d_call: TRBD2

cdr3_nt: TGTGCCAGCAGTTTTAGCGGGAGAGCTTTCAATGAGCAGTTCTTC
cdr3_aa: CASSFSGRAFNEQFF
clone_size: NA
j_call: TRBJ2-1
v_call: TRBV28
d_call: TRBD2

cdr3_nt: TGTGCCACCAGCAGAGGCGGACTAGCGGTCAATGAGCAGTTCTTC
cdr3_aa: CATSRGGLAVNEQFF
clone_size: NA
j_call: TRBJ2-1
v_call: TRBV15
d_call: TRBD2

cdr3_nt: TGTGCCAGATATTTCGACCCGGGACAGGGTACCATCTACGAGCAGTACTTC
cdr3_aa: CARYFDPGQGTIYEQYF
clone_size: NA
j_call: TRBJ2-7
v_call: TRBV19
d_call: TRBD1

cdr3_nt: TGTGCCAGCTCACCACTCCGTCGACAGGGGGCAGGTGAAAAACTGTTTTTT
cdr3_aa: CASSPLRRQGAGEKLFF
clone_size: NA
j_call: TRBJ1-4
v_call: TRBV18
d_call: TRBD1

cdr3_nt: TGTGCCAGCAGCCGTCGGGCAGGTGGAGTGGATACGCAGTATTTT
cdr3_aa: CASSRRAGGVDTQYF
clone_size: NA
j_call: TRBJ2-3
v_call: TRBV11-1
d_call: NA

cdr3_nt: TGTGCCAGCAGCTTGGCGGGGGAGCAGTACTTC
cdr3_aa: CASSLAGEQYF
clone_size: NA
j_call: TRBJ2-7
v_call: TRBV5-6
d_call: NA

cdr3_nt: TGCGCCAGTCACACGCCAGGGAACTACGAGCAGTACTTC
cdr3_aa: CASHTPGNYEQYF
clone_size: NA
j_call: TRBJ2-7
v_call: TRBV5-1
d_call: NA

cdr3_nt: TGTGCCAGCAGCACAGGGTCCAGAAACTATGGCTACACCTTC
cdr3_aa: CASSTGSRNYGYTF
clone_size: NA
j_call: TRBJ1-2
v_call: TRBV5-6
d_call: NA

cdr3_nt: TGTGCCAGCAGCCAAGTGGTGGGGATTGGGGCCAACGTCCTGACTTTC
cdr3_aa: CASSQVVGIGANVLTF
clone_size: NA
j_call: TRBJ2-6
v_call: TRBV14
d_call: NA

cdr3_nt: TGTGCCAGCAGCGCCGGGACAGGGTGGAGCTACGAGCAGTACTTC
cdr3_aa: CASSAGTGWSYEQYF
clone_size: NA
j_call: TRBJ2-7
v_call: TRBV7-6
d_call: TRBD1

cdr3_nt: TGTGCCAGCAGTTCCTGGGGGACAGCGAGGCAGGAGACCCAGTACTTC
cdr3_aa: CASSSWGTARQETQYF
clone_size: once
j_call: TRBJ2-5
v_call: TRBV28
d_call: TRBD1

cdr3_nt: TGTGCCATCAGTGAGGGACAGAAAGAGACCCAGTACTTC
cdr3_aa: CAISEGQKETQYF
clone_size: NA
j_call: TRBJ2-5
v_call: TRBV10-3
d_call: NA

cdr3_nt: TGCGCCAGCAGCCTCAAGGACAGGGTGAACACTGAAGCTTTCTTT
cdr3_aa: CASSLKDRVNTEAFF
clone_size: NA
j_call: TRBJ1-1
v_call: TRBV5-1
d_call: TRBD1

cdr3_nt: TGTGCCAGTAGTTCTTGGACTAGCGGGAGTTATGAGCAGTTCTTC
cdr3_aa: CASSSWTSGSYEQFF
clone_size: once
j_call: TRBJ2-1
v_call: TRBV19
d_call: TRBD2

cdr3_nt: TGTGCCAGCAGGAACACCGGGGAGCTGTTTTTT
cdr3_aa: CASRNTGELFF
clone_size: NA
j_call: TRBJ2-2
v_call: TRBV27
d_call: NA

cdr3_nt: TGCAGCGGCCGGTGGGGGAACACTGAAGCTTTCTTT
cdr3_aa: CSGRWGNTEAFF
clone_size: NA
j_call: TRBJ1-1
v_call: TRBV29-1
d_call: NA

cdr3_nt: TGTGCCAGCAGCCCCGGACTAGCGGGAGAGGAGACCCAGTACTTC
cdr3_aa: CASSPGLAGEETQYF
clone_size: NA
j_call: TRBJ2-5
v_call: TRBV7-3
d_call: TRBD2

cdr3_nt: TGTGCCAGCAGTGAAAGGGACAGGGTAAGGACTGAAGCTTTCTTT
cdr3_aa: CASSERDRVRTEAFF
clone_size: NA
j_call: TRBJ1-1
v_call: TRBV25-1
d_call: TRBD1

cdr3_nt: TGTGCCAGCAGCTTAGGTTACAACGAGCAGTACTTC
cdr3_aa: CASSLGYNEQYF
clone_size: few
j_call: TRBJ2-7
v_call: TRBV7-9
d_call: NA

cdr3_nt: TGTGCCAGCAGGGGGACCGACCATCTCTTTGAAAAACTGTTTTTT
cdr3_aa: CASRGTDHLFEKLFF
clone_size: NA
j_call: TRBJ1-4
v_call: TRBV6-6
d_call: NA

cdr3_nt: TGTGCCAGCAGCTTCCGGGGTTTCAATGAGCAGTTCTTC
cdr3_aa: CASSFRGFNEQFF
clone_size: NA
j_call: TRBJ2-1
v_call: TRBV7-8
d_call: NA

cdr3_nt: TGTGCCAGCAGCAACTCCGGGACAGGGGCGGCCGGGGAGCTGTTTTTT
cdr3_aa: CASSNSGTGAAGELFF
clone_size: NA
j_call: TRBJ2-2
v_call: TRBV7-3
d_call: TRBD1

cdr3_nt: TGTGCCAGCAGCGTAAACTTCCGATCAACTAACACCGGGGAGCTGTTTTTT
cdr3_aa: CASSVNFRSTNTGELFF
clone_size: NA
j_call: TRBJ2-2
v_call: TRBV9
d_call: NA

cdr3_nt: TGTGCCAGCAGCTTGGCCGGGGTAGGAGCCGGGGAGCTGTTTTTT
cdr3_aa: CASSLAGVGAGELFF
clone_size: NA
j_call: TRBJ2-2
v_call: TRBV5-6
d_call: NA